A selection of T cell receptor beta chains follows, all from one sample in a study of T-cell reconstitution after alpha-beta-depleted transplantation in children. TCRdb re-derived calls from the PCR reads in MiXCR, one entry per CDR3 protein. The table has around 480,000 distinct CDR3 sequences, 30% to 35% seen once. The specimen comprised PBMCs from the stem cell graft donor, sampled from the stem cell graft. Receptors were obtained from a human donor who donated a stem cell graft to a child with aplastic anemia. CDR3s include the opening cysteine and the closing phenylalanine or tryptophan. The order of the fields is V gene, D gene, J gene, clone size, CDR3 protein, CDR3 DNA. A D gene is named only where the DNA matches it firmly. Rows give clone size only sometimes, using once, few, many, or a class for an expanded clone.

v_gene: TRBV5-1; d_gene: -; j_gene: TRBJ1-2; abundance: -; CDR3aa: CASTRGSGYTF; CDR3nt: TGCGCCAGCACGCGGGGCAGCGGCTACACCTTC
v_gene: TRBV30; d_gene: -; j_gene: TRBJ2-5; abundance: -; CDR3aa: CAWTTGVGETQYF; CDR3nt: TGTGCCTGGACGACGGGAGTGGGAGAGACCCAGTACTTC
v_gene: TRBV7-2; d_gene: -; j_gene: TRBJ2-5; abundance: few; CDR3aa: CASSPTTEGTQYF; CDR3nt: TGTGCCAGCAGCCCCACTACCGAGGGGACCCAGTACTTC
v_gene: TRBV5-1; d_gene: -; j_gene: TRBJ2-1; abundance: many; CDR3aa: CASSLGGVDNEQFF; CDR3nt: TGCGCCAGCAGCTTAGGGGGAGTCGACAATGAGCAGTTCTTC
v_gene: TRBV29-1; d_gene: -; j_gene: TRBJ2-7; abundance: few; CDR3aa: CSVESVTGRSSYEQYF; CDR3nt: TGCAGCGTCGAATCCGTTACGGGACGGAGCTCCTACGAGCAGTACTTC
v_gene: TRBV7-2; d_gene: -; j_gene: TRBJ2-5; abundance: -; CDR3aa: CASSPGIIQETQYF; CDR3nt: TGTGCCAGCAGCCCCGGGATAATCCAAGAGACCCAGTACTTC
v_gene: TRBV12-3/TRBV12-4; d_gene: TRBD1; j_gene: TRBJ2-7; abundance: -; CDR3aa: CASSLGGTGLSNEQYF; CDR3nt: TGTGCCAGCAGTCTAGGAGGGACAGGCCTCTCCAACGAGCAGTACTTC
v_gene: TRBV5-6; d_gene: TRBD1; j_gene: TRBJ2-5; abundance: -; CDR3aa: CASTHPGTGEETQYF; CDR3nt: TGTGCCAGCACCCACCCCGGGACAGGGGAAGAGACCCAGTACTTC
v_gene: TRBV29-1; d_gene: -; j_gene: TRBJ2-3; abundance: -; CDR3aa: CSVEDRSRGATDTQYF; CDR3nt: TGCAGCGTTGAAGATCGGAGCCGGGGGGCTACAGATACGCAGTATTTT
v_gene: TRBV6-5; d_gene: TRBD1; j_gene: TRBJ2-3; abundance: -; CDR3aa: CASSSPGQKDGDTQYF; CDR3nt: TGTGCCAGCAGTTCCCCGGGACAGAAAGATGGAGATACGCAGTATTTT
v_gene: TRBV12-3/TRBV12-4; d_gene: -; j_gene: TRBJ1-5; abundance: few; CDR3aa: CASSLMGYNQPQHF; CDR3nt: TGTGCCAGCAGTTTAATGGGATACAATCAGCCCCAGCATTTT
v_gene: TRBV30; d_gene: -; j_gene: TRBJ1-5; abundance: -; CDR3aa: CAWGGSSEGQPQHF; CDR3nt: TGTGCCTGGGGGGGATCTTCGGAGGGGCAGCCCCAGCATTTT
v_gene: TRBV9; d_gene: -; j_gene: TRBJ1-1; abundance: -; CDR3aa: CASSVEEWGHMNTEAFF; CDR3nt: TGTGCCAGCAGCGTAGAGGAGTGGGGTCACATGAACACTGAAGCTTTCTTT
v_gene: TRBV5-6; d_gene: -; j_gene: TRBJ1-1; abundance: few; CDR3aa: CASSLAGTAAFF; CDR3nt: TGTGCCAGCAGCTTGGCCGGGACGGCGGCTTTCTTT
v_gene: TRBV5-1; d_gene: -; j_gene: TRBJ2-7; abundance: few; CDR3aa: CASSLHLRGSPYEQYF; CDR3nt: TGCGCCAGCAGCTTGCACCTACGGGGAAGCCCCTACGAGCAGTACTTC
v_gene: TRBV18; d_gene: -; j_gene: TRBJ1-4; abundance: few; CDR3aa: CASSGGTNEKLFF; CDR3nt: TGTGCCAGCTCAGGTGGAACTAATGAAAAACTGTTTTTT
v_gene: TRBV19; d_gene: TRBD1; j_gene: TRBJ2-1; abundance: -; CDR3aa: CASSRDRANHNEQFF; CDR3nt: TGTGCCAGTAGTCGGGACAGGGCAAATCACAATGAGCAGTTCTTC
v_gene: TRBV2; d_gene: -; j_gene: TRBJ1-1; abundance: -; CDR3aa: CASSEARAYTEAFF; CDR3nt: TGTGCCAGCAGTGAAGCGCGGGCCTACACTGAAGCTTTCTTT
v_gene: TRBV28; d_gene: TRBD1; j_gene: TRBJ2-7; abundance: -; CDR3aa: CASSALGQGAYEQYF; CDR3nt: TGTGCCAGCAGCGCTCTAGGGCAGGGGGCGTACGAGCAGTACTTC
v_gene: TRBV9; d_gene: TRBD2; j_gene: TRBJ2-1; abundance: -; CDR3aa: CASSVRAGVADEQFF; CDR3nt: TGTGCCAGCAGCGTAAGAGCGGGGGTTGCCGATGAGCAGTTCTTC
v_gene: TRBV19; d_gene: TRBD1; j_gene: TRBJ1-5; abundance: -; CDR3aa: CASSTTGHSNQPQHF; CDR3nt: TGTGCCAGTAGTACGACAGGGCATAGCAATCAGCCCCAGCATTTT
v_gene: TRBV11-1; d_gene: -; j_gene: TRBJ2-1; abundance: -; CDR3aa: CASSFVTGAIYNEQFF; CDR3nt: TGTGCCAGCAGCTTTGTAACGGGAGCGATCTACAATGAGCAGTTCTTC
v_gene: TRBV14; d_gene: -; j_gene: TRBJ1-2; abundance: -; CDR3aa: CASSLLTNLKGGYTF; CDR3nt: TGTGCCAGCAGCCTCCTAACGAATCTTAAGGGTGGCTACACCTTC
v_gene: TRBV7-2; d_gene: TRBD2; j_gene: TRBJ2-1; abundance: -; CDR3aa: CASSYSGREYNEQFF; CDR3nt: TGTGCCAGCAGCTATAGCGGGAGGGAGTACAATGAGCAGTTCTTC
v_gene: TRBV5-1; d_gene: TRBD2; j_gene: TRBJ2-2; abundance: few; CDR3aa: CASSLEASGGTGELFF; CDR3nt: TGCGCCAGCAGCTTGGAGGCTAGCGGGGGCACCGGGGAGCTGTTTTTT
v_gene: TRBV29-1; d_gene: -; j_gene: TRBJ1-2; abundance: -; CDR3aa: CSVPGQGLFSYGYTF; CDR3nt: TGCAGCGTTCCAGGGCAGGGGTTATTTAGCTATGGCTACACCTTC
v_gene: TRBV24-1; d_gene: -; j_gene: TRBJ2-3; abundance: -; CDR3aa: CATSPLGTAGTQYF; CDR3nt: TGTGCCACCAGCCCCCTAGGAACTGCCGGGACGCAGTATTTT
v_gene: TRBV9; d_gene: -; j_gene: TRBJ2-1; abundance: few; CDR3aa: CASSEGGGAYNEQFF; CDR3nt: TGTGCCAGCAGCGAAGGAGGGGGGGCTTACAATGAGCAGTTCTTC
v_gene: TRBV5-1; d_gene: TRBD1; j_gene: TRBJ1-1; abundance: -; CDR3aa: CASSLGTGALWGEAFF; CDR3nt: TGCGCCAGCAGCTTGGGAACAGGGGCGCTATGGGGGGAAGCTTTCTTT
v_gene: TRBV5-5; d_gene: -; j_gene: TRBJ2-1; abundance: few; CDR3aa: CASSLSPSNEQFF; CDR3nt: TGTGCCAGCAGCTTGTCGCCTAGCAATGAGCAGTTCTTC
v_gene: TRBV27; d_gene: TRBD2; j_gene: TRBJ2-3; abundance: -; CDR3aa: CASRLSGRATDTQYF; CDR3nt: TGTGCCAGCCGGCTTAGCGGGAGGGCAACAGATACGCAGTATTTT
v_gene: TRBV29-1; d_gene: -; j_gene: TRBJ1-2; abundance: few; CDR3aa: CSVVSGYLYGYTF; CDR3nt: TGCAGCGTCGTTTCAGGTTACCTCTATGGCTACACCTTC
v_gene: TRBV5-6; d_gene: TRBD2; j_gene: TRBJ2-2; abundance: -; CDR3aa: CASSLVLAGGTGELFF; CDR3nt: TGTGCCAGCAGCTTGGTACTAGCGGGAGGAACCGGGGAGCTGTTTTTT
v_gene: TRBV12-3/TRBV12-4; d_gene: -; j_gene: TRBJ2-7; abundance: -; CDR3aa: CASSLTGISSYEQYF; CDR3nt: TGTGCCAGCAGTTTAACGGGGATATCTTCCTACGAGCAGTACTTC
v_gene: TRBV10-3; d_gene: -; j_gene: TRBJ2-5; abundance: few; CDR3aa: CAISGAAYQETQYF; CDR3nt: TGTGCCATCAGTGGGGCTGCATACCAAGAGACCCAGTACTTC
v_gene: TRBV29-1; d_gene: -; j_gene: TRBJ1-4; abundance: -; CDR3aa: CSVGWGTEKLFF; CDR3nt: TGCAGCGTGGGCTGGGGAACGGAAAAACTGTTTTTT
v_gene: TRBV12-3/TRBV12-4; d_gene: -; j_gene: TRBJ1-2; abundance: few; CDR3aa: CASSTEVGYTF; CDR3nt: TGTGCCAGCAGTACCGAGGTGGGCTACACCTTC
v_gene: TRBV7-8; d_gene: TRBD1; j_gene: TRBJ1-2; abundance: -; CDR3aa: CASSLERQGLRDGYTF; CDR3nt: TGTGCCAGCAGCTTAGAGCGACAGGGACTACGGGATGGCTACACCTTC
v_gene: TRBV15; d_gene: TRBD1; j_gene: TRBJ2-1; abundance: -; CDR3aa: CATSGISGGEQFF; CDR3nt: TGTGCCACCAGCGGGATTTCAGGGGGCGAGCAGTTCTTC
v_gene: TRBV12-3/TRBV12-4; d_gene: -; j_gene: TRBJ2-3; abundance: few; CDR3aa: CASRGTDTQYF; CDR3nt: TGTGCCAGCCGGGGCACAGATACGCAGTATTTT
v_gene: TRBV29-1; d_gene: -; j_gene: TRBJ1-2; abundance: -; CDR3aa: CSVEWGADRSGYTF; CDR3nt: TGCAGCGTTGAGTGGGGGGCGGATCGTTCCGGCTACACCTTC
v_gene: TRBV5-1; d_gene: -; j_gene: TRBJ2-3; abundance: -; CDR3aa: CASSFIGTDTQYF; CDR3nt: TGCGCCAGCAGCTTTATCGGCACAGATACGCAGTATTTT
v_gene: TRBV6-2/TRBV6-3; d_gene: -; j_gene: TRBJ2-1; abundance: -; CDR3aa: CASSYHRAEQFF; CDR3nt: TGTGCCAGCAGTTACCACAGGGCAGAGCAGTTCTTC
v_gene: TRBV5-5; d_gene: TRBD1; j_gene: TRBJ1-1; abundance: few; CDR3aa: CASSKYSPGTGSAFF; CDR3nt: TGTGCCAGCAGCAAATATAGCCCCGGGACAGGTTCAGCTTTCTTT
v_gene: TRBV27; d_gene: -; j_gene: TRBJ2-3; abundance: -; CDR3aa: CASSFFPGAPDTQYF; CDR3nt: TGTGCCAGCAGTTTTTTTCCAGGGGCCCCAGATACGCAGTATTTT
v_gene: TRBV29-1; d_gene: -; j_gene: TRBJ2-1; abundance: -; CDR3aa: CSAGPARADEQFF; CDR3nt: TGCAGCGCTGGACCAGCCAGGGCAGATGAGCAGTTCTTC
v_gene: TRBV6-1; d_gene: TRBD1; j_gene: TRBJ1-2; abundance: many; CDR3aa: CASRTDRARIYGYTF; CDR3nt: TGTGCCAGCAGGACGGACAGGGCGAGGATCTATGGCTACACCTTC
v_gene: TRBV5-1; d_gene: -; j_gene: TRBJ1-4; abundance: -; CDR3aa: CASSPGRGEKLFF; CDR3nt: TGCGCCAGCAGCCCGGGCCGCGGGGAAAAACTGTTTTTT
v_gene: TRBV19; d_gene: -; j_gene: TRBJ2-1; abundance: -; CDR3aa: CASSIPGRYEQFF; CDR3nt: TGTGCCAGTAGTATCCCGGGCCGTTATGAGCAGTTCTTC
v_gene: TRBV15; d_gene: -; j_gene: TRBJ1-6; abundance: -; CDR3aa: CATSRDLLSNSPLHF; CDR3nt: TGTGCCACCAGCAGAGATCTTCTTAGCAATTCACCCCTCCACTTT
v_gene: TRBV7-9; d_gene: -; j_gene: TRBJ1-1; abundance: -; CDR3aa: CASSPRAIMNTEAFF; CDR3nt: TGTGCCAGCAGCCCTCGTGCCATCATGAACACTGAAGCTTTCTTT
v_gene: TRBV5-5; d_gene: TRBD1; j_gene: TRBJ2-1; abundance: few; CDR3aa: CASSSGQGGYNEQFF; CDR3nt: TGTGCCAGCAGCTCGGGACAGGGAGGATACAATGAGCAGTTCTTC
v_gene: TRBV6-2/TRBV6-3; d_gene: TRBD1; j_gene: TRBJ2-4; abundance: few; CDR3aa: CASSYCAETGEDIQYF; CDR3nt: TGTGCCAGCAGTTACTGTGCGGAGACAGGGGAGGACATTCAGTACTTC